This entry features one T cell receptor (beta chain) sequence. Its antigen is currently unknown. The CDR3 is made up of 15 amino acids. With 6 bases clipped from V and 2 bases from J, the junction kept 4 bases outside the gene matches. Germline V gene lookup returns CDR1 SGHAT and CDR2 FQNNGV. This specimen belongs to a study of OX40 agonist ivuxolimab in advanced cancers. Study at large: Averaging approximately 60 years in age, with a range of 23 to 79, the cohort was about 86% male.

Findings and caveats of the study: At 0.1 to 3.0 mg/kg and by week 6, CD4+ and CD8+ T cells in the blood had expanded clonally.

Using immunoSEQ multiplex PCR, the repertoire was profiled, and TCRdb retains in-frame clones only, with some absent. The sample contains more than 100,000 clones, 90% to 95% of which appear only once. The input for sequencing was CD4+ or CD8+ T cells sorted from blood, taken in a trial of the OX40 agonist ivuxolimab. V gene TRBV11-2 combines with J gene TRBJ2-3; TRBD2 aligns across 11 bases. The receptor was derived from an adult with an advanced solid tumor such as melanoma, head and neck, liver or kidney cancer. The CDR3, as DNA: TGTGCCAGCAGTAGCGGGGGGGCCGACACAGATACGCAGTATTTT. It translates to CASSSGGADTDTQYF.